A single T cell receptor (beta chain) is shown here with its context. Looked up from germline, CDR1 is SQVTM and CDR2 is ANQGSEA. CDR3 length: 14 amino acids. V shed 4 bases, J shed 5 bases, and the junction held 7 bases outside the gene matches. These data come from a study of blood T cell repertoires in COVID-19. Background on the study: COVID-19 samples collected from the United States, Italy and Spain covered acute and convalescent phases. Sample material is recorded as cDNA or gDNA derived from T cells, B-cell-depleted T cells, or PBMCs.

Methods used by the authors: Reference gene primer amplification gave estimated nucleated cell counts. Assay used: immunoSEQ multiplex PCR; TCRdb lists only in-frame clones, some missing. V and J calls and clone size are as listed in that table; D and trimming were resolved from the DNA. The table includes 200,000 or so clones, around four fifths detected once. The rearrangement links TRBV29-1 to TRBJ2-3, with 9 positions matching TRBD1. The origin of this receptor is a woman in her thirties with acute or convalescent COVID-19. Sequencing used peripheral blood. CDR3 DNA: TGCAGCGTTGGGGACAGGGTTTATCTAGATACGCAGTATTTT. Protein sequence: CSVGDRVYLDTQYF.